These 24 T cell receptor beta chains share one sample of origin, sequenced in a study of T cells after posttransplantation cyclophosphamide. The protocol was immunoSEQ multiplex PCR, while the TCRdb copy is restricted to in-frame clones and leaves out a portion. The sample contains about 50,000 clones, roughly 94% of which appear only once. Sequencing was carried out using PBMCs. These receptors were taken from a woman in her 30s in good health and a related stem cell transplant donor.

The rearrangement uses TRBV14 and TRBJ1-1; D is ambiguous. Germline lookup yields CDR1 SGHDN and CDR2 FVKESK. The CDR3 has 13 amino acids. Trimming left V 6 bases short and J 1 base short, with 9 bases between. In nucleotides, the CDR3 is TGTGCCAGCAGGAGAAGCCCGAACACTGAAGCTTTCTTT. As protein: CASRRSPNTEAFF.

The genes are TRBV13 and TRBJ1-3; D perhaps matches TRBD1 (6 bases). V was cut by 3 bases and J by 0 bases, with 9 bases left in between. Germline V gene sequence: CDR1 PRHDT, CDR2 FYEKMQ (reference sequence). This CDR3 has 15 residues. The CDR3 here is CASSFRTASGNTIYF. The CDR3 region has the DNA TGTGCCAGCAGCTTTCGGACAGCCTCTGGAAACACCATATATTTT.

The rearrangement links TRBV7-9 to TRBJ2-7; 8 bases are a match to TRBD1. Per the germline V gene, CDR1 is SEHNR and CDR2 is FQNEAQ (reference sequence). The CDR3 is 14 residues long. Germline trimming cut 2 bases from V and 2 bases from J; bases unmatched to any gene: 2. CDR3 sequence: CASSLLRGPYEQYF. CDR3 sequence (DNA): TGTGCCAGCAGCTTACTCAGGGGGCCCTACGAGCAGTACTTC.

This clone was seen just once. This chain links TRBV7-9 with TRBJ2-1, with TRBD2 matching 9 bases. After removal of 4 bases from V and 10 bases from J, the junction contained 17 bases not matched to a gene. CDR3 length: 17 amino acids. Per the germline V gene, CDR1 is SEHNR and CDR2 is FQNEAQ (reference sequence). The CDR3 DNA sequence: TGTGCCAGCAGCTCCTTATGGGCGGGGGGGCCAGAAGGCGAGCAGTTCTTC. Translating it yields CASSSLWAGGPEGEQFF.

The chain couples TRBV4-2 to TRBJ2-7; 9 nucleotides line up with TRBD1. The V segment lost 0 bases and the J segment 2 bases; nucleotides outside the gene matches: 2. The length of the CDR3 is 15 residues. Per germline, CDR1 LGHNA and CDR2 YNFKEQ. CDR3 sequence: CASSQDGTGTYEQYF. The CDR3 nucleotides read TGTGCCAGCAGCCAAGACGGGACAGGGACCTACGAGCAGTACTTC.

CDR3 protein: CSVEPGAGDTQYF. The DNA of the CDR3 is TGCAGCGTTGAACCTGGGGCTGGAGATACGCAGTATTTT. The chain joins TRBV29-1 to TRBJ2-3, with D tentatively TRBD1 (5 bases). The germline gives CDR1 SQVTM, CDR2 ANQGSEA. CDR3 length equals 13 residues. Trimming left V 2 bases short and J 5 bases short, with 11 bases between.

This clone appeared a few times. As DNA, the CDR3 is TGTGCCAGCAGTTTCTTACCGCTAGGCTCCTACGAGCAGTACTTC. This translates into CASSFLPLGSYEQYF. V is TRBV27 and J is TRBJ2-7; D is unclear. The germline gives CDR1 MNHEY, CDR2 SMNVEV (reference sequence). This CDR3 is 15 amino acids long. Between the trimmed V and J ends, which lost 3 bases and 0 bases, there was a span of 12 bases.

V and J are TRBV7-2 and TRBJ1-3, with 7 bases identical to TRBD1. The CDR3 totals 15 residues. V was pared by 5 bases and J by 3 bases, with 7 bases of the junction left unmatched. Germline values: CDR1 SGHTA, CDR2 FQGNSA. In DNA, the CDR3 is TGTGCCAGCAGCGCCCCAGGGGGGAGTGGAAACACCATATATTTT. Encoded protein: CASSAPGGSGNTIYF.

This chain connects TRBV9 to TRBJ1-2; weak D call: TRBD1 (5 bases). V was trimmed by 6 bases and J by 6 bases, leaving 18 bases between them. Germline V gene lookup returns CDR1 SGDLS and CDR2 YYNGEE. The CDR3 contains 14 residues. The CDR3 nucleotides read TGTGCCAGCACCGCCCTGGGAGGGGATCATGGCTACACCTTC. It translates to CASTALGGDHGYTF.

In its sample, this clone was seen a few times. The V and J genes are TRBV7-9 and TRBJ2-7, with 7 bases lining up with TRBD2. The CDR3 spans 15 residues. Trimming removed 5 bases from V and 3 bases from J; junction bases left unmatched: 10. Per germline, CDR1 SEHNR and CDR2 FQNEAQ (reference sequence). CDR3 DNA sequence: TGTGCCAGCAGCAAAAATAGCGGGCCTTACTACGAGCAGTACTTC. Its protein is CASSKNSGPYYEQYF.

The chain has TRBV9 and TRBJ2-2; TRBD1 matches at 8 bases. With V trimmed by 2 bases and J by 7 bases, 7 bases remained unmatched. Looked up from germline, CDR1 is SGDLS and CDR2 is YYNGEE. This CDR3 comprises 15 residues. The CDR3 region has the DNA TGTGCCAGCAGCGTTAGTCAGGGGGCCGGCGGGGAGCTGTTTTTT. Protein sequence: CASSVSQGAGGELFF.

The V call is TRBV19, the J call TRBJ1-6; D possibly corresponds to TRBD1 (5 bases). This CDR3 contains 16 residues. CDR1 is LNHDA, CDR2 SQIVND, per germline (reference sequence). Between the trimmed V and J ends, which lost 5 bases and 7 bases, there was a span of 18 bases. The CDR3 DNA reads TGTGCCAGTAGTGAGGTGGGGCAGGGTGGGAATTCACCCCTCCACTTT. This gives the protein CASSEVGQGGNSPLHF.

The chain is built from TRBV4-3 and TRBJ2-7; D gene uncertain. V lost 0 bases to trimming and J lost 0 bases, with 9 bases between them. Per germline, CDR1 LGHNA and CDR2 YSLEER. The CDR3 spans 15 residues. As DNA, the CDR3 is TGCGCCAGCAGCCAAGACAGGCTTCCCTCCTACGAGCAGTACTTC. Residues: CASSQDRLPSYEQYF.

This sequence joins TRBV4-3 and TRBJ1-5, with D possibly TRBD1 on 6 matching bases. Germline values: CDR1 LGHNA, CDR2 YSLEER. The length of the CDR3 is 15 residues. V lost 0 bases to trimming and J lost 1 base, with 7 bases between them. CDR3 sequence (DNA): TGCGCCAGCAGCCAAGAAACAGGGAGCAATCAGCCCCAGCATTTT. It translates to CASSQETGSNQPQHF.

The chain employs TRBV5-6 and TRBJ1-6; no reliable D call. Trimming pared 0 bases from V and 7 bases from J, leaving 8 bases between. CDR1 and CDR2 from the germline V gene are SGHDT and YYEEEE. This CDR3 is built from 14 residues. The CDR3 DNA is TGTGCCAGCAGCTTGGGACTGGCCAATTCACCCCTCCACTTT. Protein: CASSLGLANSPLHF. Combining the CDR3 with reference TRBV5-6 and TRBJ1-6 gives the whole variable domain DAGVTQSPTHLIKTRGQQVTLRCSPKSGHDTVSWYQQALGQGPQFIFQYYEEEERQRGNFPDRFSGHQFPNYSSELNVNALLLGDSALYLCASSLGLANSPLHFGNGTRLTVT.

The chain employs TRBV7-2 and TRBJ1-1; possibly TRBD1 for D (6 bases). CDR1 is SGHTA, CDR2 FQGNSA, per germline. The CDR3 is 18 residues long. V gave up 6 bases and J gave up 3 bases, with 26 bases separating them. CDR3 in amino acids: CASRTWGRPGLGDTEAFF. In DNA, the CDR3 is TGTGCCAGCAGGACATGGGGGCGCCCAGGTTTGGGGGACACTGAAGCTTTCTTT.

J is TRBJ2-7 and V is TRBV6-1, with TRBD1 matching over 8 bases. The germline CDR1 and CDR2 sequences are MNHNS and SASEGT. Losses at the gene ends were 7 bases for V and 3 bases for J; bases not matched to a gene: 8. The CDR3 totals 14 residues. The CDR3 nucleotides read TGTGCCAGCACTAGGCGGACAGGGATCTACGAGCAGTACTTC. This sequence encodes CASTRRTGIYEQYF.

The chain uses TRBV27 and TRBJ1-5, with no clear D. The CDR3 contains 13 residues. The germline CDR1 and CDR2 sequences are MNHEY and SMNVEV (reference sequence). Trimming left V 6 bases short and J 7 bases short, with 13 bases between. The CDR3 sequence is CASRAGGGQPQHF. The CDR3, as DNA: TGTGCCAGCAGGGCAGGAGGAGGGCAGCCCCAGCATTTT.

The chain is built from TRBV10-3 and TRBJ2-7; 9 positions match TRBD1. This CDR3 spans 13 amino acids. The germline V gene encodes CDR1 ENHRY and CDR2 SYGVKD. V was pared by 9 bases and J by 3 bases, with 6 bases of the junction left unmatched. CDR3 region: CAIAGTGFYEQYF. The DNA for the CDR3 is TGTGCCATTGCCGGGACAGGGTTCTACGAGCAGTACTTC.

The chain has TRBV14 and TRBJ2-7; 9 bases map to TRBD1. The germline gives CDR1 SGHDN, CDR2 FVKESK. CDR3 length equals 16 residues. V lost 0 bases, J lost 3 bases, and 6 bases stayed unmatched. CDR3 residues: CASSQDSGQGYYEQYF. Written as DNA, the CDR3 is TGTGCCAGCAGCCAAGATTCGGGACAGGGATACTACGAGCAGTACTTC.

J is TRBJ1-2 and V is TRBV28, with 7 positions matching TRBD1. Germline V gene lookup returns CDR1 MDHEN and CDR2 SYDVKM. The CDR3 spans 13 residues. The ends lost 3 bases at V and 5 bases at J; junction bases unmatched: 3. The CDR3 loop reads CASSLAGGYGYTF. Here the CDR3 DNA reads TGTGCCAGCAGTTTGGCAGGGGGGTATGGCTACACCTTC.

V is TRBV23-1 and J is TRBJ2-2, with TRBD2 identical over 7 bases. TRBV23-1 is reported as an ORF; its role is uncertain. This CDR3 spans 20 amino acids. The J segment lost 1 base and the V segment lost 7 bases, leaving 21 bases of the junction unmatched. CDR3: CASNRRARSGVCKNTGELFF. In nucleotides, the CDR3 is TGCGCCAGCAACCGTAGGGCACGCAGCGGGGTTTGTAAGAACACCGGGGAGCTGTTTTTT.

The rearrangement joins TRBV18 to TRBJ2-3; D is unclear. The germline V gene encodes CDR1 KGHSH and CDR2 LQKENI. This CDR3 has 11 residues. V lost 5 bases and J lost 3, with 3 bases in between. In nucleotides, the CDR3 is TGTGCCAGCTCATTAACAGATACGCAGTATTTT. Translated, it gives CASSLTDTQYF.

The V and J genes are TRBV9 and TRBJ2-3; a possible D gene is TRBD2 (5 bases). The V and J ends lost 0 bases and 4 bases respectively, with 9 bases between them. From germline, CDR1 is SGDLS and CDR2 YYNGEE. The CDR3 has 14 amino acids. CDR3 residues: CASSVATRADTQYF. The CDR3 DNA follows: TGTGCCAGCAGCGTAGCTACGCGGGCAGATACGCAGTATTTT.